Reported below is one T cell receptor (beta chain). The antigen it binds to is not known. No per-base quality is available; no much larger clone lies one base away. Using the deep immunoSEQ assay, TCR CDR3 regions were amplified from genomic DNA by multiplex PCR. Extracted genomic DNA from each cell subset was spread evenly across all wells of several immunoSEQ 96-well plates, with each plate serving as a replicate. For sorted subsets, around 200 ng genomic DNA, equal to 25,000 to 35,000 T cell genomes, was loaded into each replicate PCR. Purified libraries were quantified with a Qubit 3.0 fluorometer, sized on a Bioanalyzer 2100, and re-quantified with the KAPA Library Quantification kit. Each immunoSEQ 96-well plate was sequenced on its own single-read 150-cycle Illumina NextSeq 550 flow cell. From the authors' description of their analysis: Because the immunoSEQ output included only junctional sequences and no quality scores, the filtering could not be the same as the filtering used for full-length reads. Sequences were annotated with PyIR, a Python wrapper for IgBLAST v1.9, and V/J genes and CDR3 were assigned using IMGT germline references. Reads were removed for weak V/J assignments (E-value above 1e-6), missing CDR3, stop codons, out-of-frame junctions, or ambiguous translated residues. V3J clonotypes were defined by identical inferred V gene, J gene, and CDR3 amino acid sequence. Percentage overlap between repertoires was computed as shared unique clonotypes divided by the size of the smaller repertoire. Three approaches were used to assess repertoire richness: RTK rarefaction, the Chao1 estimator, and Recon v2.1 estimates of unobserved clonotypes. Generation probabilities for all TCRbeta clonotypes obtained by the gDNA method from several donors were computed using OLGA. TCRdb mirrors the immuneACCESS table, restricted to in-frame sequences. Some clones are absent from its copies; in checked studies, under half trace to an unresolved V gene, and the reason for the others is unknown. Clone size and the V and J calls come from that table; the DNA yielded D and trimming. The sample yields hundreds of thousands of clones; around four fifths were counted once. Roughly 10% of the sample is in the top ten clones.

These data belong to a study of shared clonotypes between healthy human individuals (dated by TCRdb to 2018 to 2020). Notes on the research overall: Two women and a few men aged 18 to 49 years were included in the cohort. To estimate repertoire size and how much clonotypes are shared between individuals, the study performed deep sequencing of blood TCR repertoires from about five healthy adults. To increase sequencing depth and limit assay-specific biases, different laboratories used diverse techniques to prepare libraries and sequence TCR repertoires. For each donor, three plates each were used for CD4 naive and CD4 memory, two plates were used for CD8 naive, and one plate was used for CD8 memory. Each donor's leukapheresis produced roughly between roughly 0.85 and 9.5 billion PBMCs. Findings and caveats that apply to the study as a whole: Roughly 5% of naive CD4, around 3.5% of naive CD8, around 2.3% of memory CD4, and around 0.4% of memory CD8 clonotypes were shared across a few donors. Compared with non-shared clonotypes, the clonotypes found in all four sorted-subset donors had higher generation probabilities. Incomplete sequencing was indicated by rarefaction of sorted-subset datasets, despite the large sequencing depth. The genetic and exposure-history diversity represented was limited by the small number of donors. Only blood was sampled, and tissue TCR repertoires likely differ from those in blood. Naive subsets generally had larger estimated clonotype richness than memory subsets did. Pairwise subsampling led to the expectation that sequencing depth would affect the degree of clonotype sharing among donors.

The donors were healthy, HIV-negative adults who had no recently reported acute infections or vaccinations. All donors were Caucasian adults living in Nashville, Tennessee, USA. CD4+ T cells were enriched by magnetic negative selection; naive cells were then positively selected on CD45RA, and the negative fraction formed the memory subset. After blood collection by leukapheresis, PBMCs were isolated using Ficoll-Histopaque density gradient centrifugation and then cryopreserved in the vapor phase of liquid nitrogen. Purity and quantity of every magnetically sorted T cell population were checked by analytical flow cytometry. Genomic DNA was isolated from every sorted fraction and measured by UV absorbance on a Nanodrop 2000c. V loses 6 bases of germline sequence and J loses 0 bases, and the interval between the two ends is 12 bases. From the cysteine up to the phenylalanine, the CDR3 has a length of 15 residues. Only the CDR3 region is kept as DNA, spanning 45 bases read in frame from base 1. The germline V gene (reference sequence) provides CDR1 LNHDA and CDR2 SQIVND.

Here the chain combines TRBV19 and TRBJ2-1; D gene: possibly TRBD2, on 6 matching bases. The sequence was collected from a young man in good health. The specimen sequenced was memory CD4+ T cells sorted from blood. The meaning of the sample's cell subset or site label: CD45RA-negative fraction. The DNA sequence reads TGTGCCAGTAGAAGTCTTAGCGGCTCCTACAATGAGCAGTTCTTC. It translates as CASRSLSGSYNEQFF. Extended through the reference TRBV19 and TRBJ2-1 proteins, this CDR3 yields the full variable domain: DGGITQSPKYLFRKEGQNVTLSCEQNLNHDAMYWYRQDPGQGLRLIYYSQIVNDFQKGDIAEGYSVSREKKESFPLTVTSAQKNPTAFYLCASRSLSGSYNEQFFGPGTRLTVL.